Listed here is a single T cell receptor beta chain. Original handling: For nucleated cells, counts were estimated from reference gene primer amplification. Profiling relied on immunoSEQ multiplex PCR, and the TCRdb table lists in-frame clones only, not all of them. That table gives V, J and clone size, and the DNA gave D and trimming. Counted here are 130,000 or so clones, around 85% occurring once; the ten biggest clones make up 3.5% to 5%. This entry comes from a study of blood T cell repertoires in COVID-19. Study overall: COVID-19 samples from acute and convalescent phases originated in the United States, Italy and Spain.

V lost 11 bases and J 6 bases, leaving 17 bases between the germline ends. This CDR3 has 13 amino acids. The germline CDR1 and CDR2 sequences are LGHDT and YNNKEL (reference sequence). The chain has TRBV3-1 (or the pseudogene TRBV3-2) and TRBJ2-1; weak D call: TRBD2 (6 bases). The sequence was collected from a human donor in a cohort sampled during active COVID-19. The sequencing input was peripheral blood. The CDR3 loop reads CARAGRPPNEQFF. The CDR3 DNA reads TGTGCCCGGGCGGGGAGACCCCCCAATGAGCAGTTCTTC.